A selection of T cell receptor beta chains follows, all from one sample in a study of blood T cell repertoires in COVID-19. TCRdb keeps only in-frame clones here, not all; method: immunoSEQ multiplex PCR. Of more than 95,000 clones listed, 90% are singletons. The sequencing input was peripheral blood. The receptors here all came from a human donor with active COVID-19. The donor label of this sample is uncertain. Each CDR3 is given with its conserved first and last residue. A D gene is named only where the DNA matches it firmly. Expanded clones get a size class; other rows say once, few or many, or leave the size out.

v_gene	abundance	j_gene	d_gene	CDR3nt	CDR3aa
TRBV7-8	once	TRBJ2-7	NA	TGTGCCAGCAGTCGATCTACAGGGACCTTGAGCGAGCAGTACTTC	CASSRSTGTLSEQYF
TRBV9	NA	TRBJ2-1	TRBD2	TGTGCCAGCAGCGTAGGGACTAGCGGGGGGGATAATGAGCAGTTCTTC	CASSVGTSGGDNEQFF
TRBV6-2/TRBV6-3	NA	TRBJ2-3	TRBD2	TGTGCCAGCAGTTACTCCGTAGCGGGGGGTCCGGGAGATACGCAGTATTTT	CASSYSVAGGPGDTQYF
TRBV10-3	NA	TRBJ1-2	TRBD1	TGTGCCATCAGCGGACAGCCACAGGGGGATGGCTACACCTTC	CAISGQPQGDGYTF
TRBV27	NA	TRBJ2-7	TRBD1	TGTGCCAGCAGTCCCGGGACAGGATCTGCCTACGAGCAGTACTTC	CASSPGTGSAYEQYF
TRBV25-1	NA	TRBJ2-2	TRBD2	TGTGCCAGCAGTGAATTTTGGGCTAGCGGAGGGACCGGGGAGCTGTTTTTT	CASSEFWASGGTGELFF
TRBV7-9	NA	TRBJ1-2	NA	TGTGCCAGCAGCCGCTTGGCGGGGATTGATGGCTACACCTTC	CASSRLAGIDGYTF
TRBV6-1	NA	TRBJ2-3	NA	TGTGCCAGCAGTGAGGGCAGGCGGGGACGCACAGATACGCAGTATTTT	CASSEGRRGRTDTQYF
TRBV30	NA	TRBJ1-2	NA	TGTGCCTGGAGTGTTACAGGGTCGACCTATGGCTACACCTTC	CAWSVTGSTYGYTF
TRBV7-9	NA	TRBJ2-7	TRBD2	TGTGCCAGCAGCTTCCTAATTGGGAGGGCCCCCTACGAGCAGTACTTC	CASSFLIGRAPYEQYF
TRBV6-6	NA	TRBJ2-7	TRBD1	TGTGCCAGCAGCCCTACAGGGGGCGGTCACTACGAGCAGTACTTC	CASSPTGGGHYEQYF
TRBV7-9	NA	TRBJ2-1	TRBD1	TGTGCCAGCAGCCCTCCGGGACAGGGGCCCAATGAGCAGTTCTTC	CASSPPGQGPNEQFF
TRBV6-5	NA	TRBJ2-4	NA	TGTGCCAGCAGTCCCTGGCAGTCGGCCAAAAACATTCAGTACTTC	CASSPWQSAKNIQYF
TRBV9	NA	TRBJ1-2	TRBD1	TGTGCCAGCAGTCTGACAGGGGGCCAGTACTATGGCTACACCTTC	CASSLTGGQYYGYTF
TRBV9	NA	TRBJ1-2	TRBD1	TGTGCCAGCAGCCCGGGACAGGGGGTCGGCTACACCTTC	CASSPGQGVGYTF
TRBV29-1	NA	TRBJ1-3	NA	TGCAGCGGCTTGGACAGTTCAACCGGAAACACCATATATTTT	CSGLDSSTGNTIYF
TRBV7-2	NA	TRBJ1-1	TRBD1	TGTGCCAGCAGCTTAGCGCCAGGGGGGCGGAACACTGAAGCTTTCTTT	CASSLAPGGRNTEAFF
TRBV7-9	NA	TRBJ2-1	TRBD2	TGTGCCAGCAGCTTTATCGGGGGGGCTGAGGGTTTTGAGCAGTTCTTC	CASSFIGGAEGFEQFF
TRBV19	NA	TRBJ2-1	TRBD2	TGTGCCAGTAACCGGGGGGGCTCGAATGAGCAGTTCTTC	CASNRGGSNEQFF
TRBV7-2	NA	TRBJ1-3	NA	TGTGCCAGCAGCTTAAGCGGTGGCTCTGGAAACACCATATATTTT	CASSLSGGSGNTIYF
TRBV29-1	NA	TRBJ2-7	TRBD1	TGCAGCGTTGAAGTCAACAGGGGCTACGAGCAGTACTTC	CSVEVNRGYEQYF
TRBV6-5	NA	TRBJ1-3	TRBD1	TGTGCCAGCAGTTCGGCTAGGGGGCGAACTGGAAACACCATATATTTT	CASSSARGRTGNTIYF
TRBV19	NA	TRBJ1-5	NA	TGTGCCAGTAGTATAGTGGGCAGTCGCCAGCCCCAGCATTTT	CASSIVGSRQPQHF
TRBV4-3	NA	TRBJ2-1	TRBD2	TGCGCCAGCAGCCAAGATCTTGGACGGGGGGGCCGAAATGAGCAGTTCTTC	CASSQDLGRGGRNEQFF
TRBV2	NA	TRBJ2-2	TRBD1	TGTGCCAGCAGCGGACAGGGACTCAACACCGGGGAGCTGTTTTTT	CASSGQGLNTGELFF
TRBV4-1	NA	TRBJ1-1	NA	TGCGCCAGCAGCCAAGATTTAGACGGGACTGAAGCTTTCTTT	CASSQDLDGTEAFF
TRBV7-8	NA	TRBJ1-4	TRBD1	TGTGCCAGCAGGAGAGGACAGGGTCATGAAAAACTGTTTTTT	CASRRGQGHEKLFF
TRBV2	NA	TRBJ2-7	NA	TGTGCCAGCAAAAAAGAGTCTCTCGGCGAGCAGTACTTC	CASKKESLGEQYF
TRBV14	NA	TRBJ1-1	TRBD1	TGTGCCAGCAGTAAAAACAGGGGCAACACTGAAGCTTTCTTT	CASSKNRGNTEAFF
TRBV4-3	NA	TRBJ2-2	NA	TGCGCCAGCAGCCAAGAATGGCAGTGGGCAAAGAGTGTAACCGGGGAGCTGTTTTTT	CASSQEWQWAKSVTGELFF
TRBV27	NA	TRBJ2-1	TRBD2	TGTGCCAGCAGCCGACTAGCGGGGGGCACCTACAATGAGCAGTTCTTC	CASSRLAGGTYNEQFF
TRBV6-2/TRBV6-3	NA	TRBJ2-2	NA	TGTGCCAGCAGTCGATCAATTAGGGGGAACGGGGAGCTGTTTTTT	CASSRSIRGNGELFF
TRBV6-6	NA	TRBJ1-2	NA	TGTGCCAGCACCGTCCAAGGGGGGGATGGCTACACCTTC	CASTVQGGDGYTF
TRBV14	NA	TRBJ1-1	TRBD1	TGTGCCAGCAGCCCCGAATACAGGGGTTCTGAAGCTTTCTTT	CASSPEYRGSEAFF
TRBV27	NA	TRBJ2-4	NA	TGTGCCAGCAGCCCCTTCGGGGGCATTCAGTACTTC	CASSPFGGIQYF
TRBV5-3	NA	TRBJ1-2	TRBD1	TGTGCCAGAAGCTTGAGATCAGGGGGCGCCTATGGCTACACCTTC	CARSLRSGGAYGYTF
TRBV6-1	NA	TRBJ2-5	TRBD2	TGTGCCAGCAGTGAACTAGCGGGGGGGCCAGAGACCCAGTACTTC	CASSELAGGPETQYF
TRBV9	NA	TRBJ1-1	NA	TGTGCCAGCAGCGTAACAGGGATCACTGAAGCTTTCTTT	CASSVTGITEAFF
TRBV18	NA	TRBJ2-7	NA	TGTGCCAGCTCACCCCGGGACTACGAGCAGTACTTC	CASSPRDYEQYF
TRBV9	NA	TRBJ2-3	NA	TGTGCCAGCAGCGTAGCTGGATTGGTAGCGGTTTCCACAGATACGCAGTATTTT	CASSVAGLVAVSTDTQYF
TRBV7-8	NA	TRBJ2-5	TRBD2	TGTGCCAGCAGCCCCCTAGCTAGCGGGGGGATCATGGCAGAGACCCAGTACTTC	CASSPLASGGIMAETQYF
TRBV6-1	NA	TRBJ1-1	TRBD1	TGTGCCAGCAGTGAATCCGGGACAGGGTTACCTGAAGCTTTCTTT	CASSESGTGLPEAFF
TRBV4-1	NA	TRBJ2-2	TRBD2	TGCGCCAGCAGCTTAGACATGGCGGGGGGGCCCGGGGAGCTGTTTTTT	CASSLDMAGGPGELFF
TRBV19	NA	TRBJ1-2	NA	TGTGCCAGTAGTATGGGCCAGAGCCAACTTGGGGGCTACACCTTC	CASSMGQSQLGGYTF
TRBV19	NA	TRBJ1-2	TRBD1	TGTGCCACCACTGGGACAGGCGTCGGATATGGCTACACCTTC	CATTGTGVGYGYTF
TRBV30	NA	TRBJ1-2	NA	TGTGCCTGGAGCGGGAACGGCTATGGCTACACCTTC	CAWSGNGYGYTF
TRBV6-5	once	TRBJ1-1	NA	TGTGCCAGCAGGGAGGGACCCCAAAAAGCTTTCTTT	CASREGPQKAFF
TRBV6-2/TRBV6-3	NA	TRBJ1-5	NA	TGTGCCAGCAGCCGTTCCGACAGGACAAATCAGCCCCAGCATTTT	CASSRSDRTNQPQHF
TRBV18	NA	TRBJ2-2	NA	TGTGCCAGCTCACCCTACGGACTAAAGAACACCGGGGAGCTGTTTTTT	CASSPYGLKNTGELFF
TRBV18	few	TRBJ1-1	TRBD1	TGTGCCAGCTCACTCCGAACAGGGGCTTCCACTGAAGCTTTCTTT	CASSLRTGASTEAFF